One sample yielded the 29 T cell receptor beta chains listed below, sequenced in a study of cytomegalovirus exposure and HLA in healthy donors. Researchers ran the PCR with 60 Vbeta and 13 Jbeta primers. Data came from immunoSEQ multiplex PCR; TCRdb stores just in-frame clones and leaves some out. The table shows about 190,000 clones, with 82% occurring only once. Sequenced sample: PBMCs. The receptors come from a woman in her late teens or twenties in good health and CMV-seronegative.

This clone turned up a few times. V and J are TRBV28 and TRBJ2-7, with 7 bases matching TRBD2. The germline V gene encodes CDR1 MDHEN and CDR2 SYDVKM. The J segment lost 6 bases and the V segment lost 6 bases, leaving 14 bases of the junction unmatched. The CDR3 contains 15 residues. The chain's CDR3 is CASSIPGGLAPEQYF. The CDR3 DNA sequence: TGTGCCAGCAGCATCCCGGGAGGTCTAGCCCCCGAGCAGTACTTC.

The gene calls are TRBV27 and TRBJ2-1; 10 bases match TRBD2. The length of the CDR3 is 17 residues. Germline-derived CDR1 and CDR2 are MNHEY and SMNVEV (reference sequence). Trimming took 5 bases from V and 4 from J; bases not matched to a gene: 11. The CDR3 region has the DNA TGTGCCAGCAGTCTCAATCTCCGGACTAGCGGTTACAATGAGCAGTTCTTC. It translates to CASSLNLRTSGYNEQFF.

This chain uses TRBV6-5 with TRBJ1-5; 7 bases are shared with TRBD1. The CDR3 is 14 amino acids. Germline V CDR1 and CDR2: MNHEY, SVGAGI. J was trimmed by 3 bases and V by 4 bases; bases with no gene match: 3. In DNA, the CDR3 is TGTGCCAGCAGTTCCGGGACAGTCAATCAGCCCCAGCATTTT. Protein: CASSSGTVNQPQHF.

The chain carries TRBV28 and TRBJ1-5; D not certain. Trimming cost V 4 bases and J 4 bases, with 20 bases left between them. Germline-derived CDR1 and CDR2 are MDHEN and SYDVKM. The CDR3 is made up of 17 amino acids. CDR3 coding DNA: TGTGCCAGCAGTTCCCGCCCCGGGATCCGACTTAATCAGCCCCAGCATTTT. It yields the protein CASSSRPGIRLNQPQHF.

This chain joins TRBV4-1 and TRBJ1-2; D possibly corresponds to TRBD1 (5 bases). The CDR3 is 15 residues long. With 0 bases removed from V and 4 bases from J, the gap between germline ends came to 12 bases. From germline, CDR1 is MGHRA and CDR2 YSYEKL. CDR3 residues: CASSQEGRVSYGYTF. The CDR3 coding sequence is TGCGCCAGCAGCCAAGAGGGCAGGGTCAGCTATGGCTACACCTTC.

This sequence joins TRBV6-5 and TRBJ2-5; D might be TRBD1 (5 bases). Judging by the DNA end, TRBJ2-7 fits better; the J call may be wrong. Looked up from germline, CDR1 is MNHEY and CDR2 is SVGAGI. The CDR3 is 15 amino acids. The CDR3 loop reads CASFPRAGFFYEQYF. In DNA form, the CDR3 reads TGTGCCAGCTTTCCCAGGGCCGGGTTTTTCTACGAGCAGTACTTC.

The rearrangement uses TRBV4-1 and TRBJ1-4, with D uncertain. CDR1 is MGHRA, CDR2 YSYEKL, per germline. Trimming stripped 0 bases from V and 10 bases from J, with 12 bases between. The CDR3 has 14 amino acids. CDR3 in amino acids: CASSQEPASGKLFF. For the CDR3, the DNA is TGCGCCAGCAGCCAAGAACCAGCATCAGGAAAACTGTTTTTT.

The V and J genes are TRBV7-9 and TRBJ1-5, with D perhaps matching TRBD1 (5 bases). Germline V gene sequence: CDR1 SEHNR, CDR2 FQNEAQ (reference sequence). V was pared by 9 bases and J by 7 bases, with 19 bases between. This CDR3 is built from 14 residues. CDR3 sequence (DNA): TGTGCCAGTACTGGAGGGGACCCCCTCCAGCCCCAGCATTTT. It is translated as CASTGGDPLQPQHF.

There are a few counts of this clone. The chain recombines TRBV30 with TRBJ1-3; D is unresolved. CDR1 is GTSNPN, CDR2 SVGIG, per germline (reference sequence). There are 14 residues in the CDR3. V was pared by 5 bases and J by 4 bases, with 15 bases between. This CDR3 is CAWLRVGYGNTIYF. For the CDR3, the DNA is TGTGCCTGGTTGCGGGTCGGGTACGGAAACACCATATATTTT.

This chain links TRBV27 with TRBJ2-7; 7 nucleotides align to TRBD1. Trimming at V came to 4 bases and at J to 5 bases, leaving 8 bases not matched to a gene. The V gene's germline CDR1 is MNHEY and CDR2 SMNVEV (reference sequence). The CDR3 consists of 14 residues. The CDR3 protein is CASSSLGQWNEQYF. As DNA, the CDR3 is TGTGCCAGCAGTTCATTGGGACAGTGGAACGAGCAGTACTTC.

The chain joins TRBV5-1 to TRBJ1-1; the D gene is possibly TRBD1 (5 bases). The CDR3 extends over 14 amino acids. Germline V CDR1 and CDR2: SGHRS, YFSETQ. V was shortened by 3 bases and J by 3 bases, with 12 bases between the two germline ends. DNA for the CDR3: TGCGCCAGCAGCTCCATCCTAGGGGACACTGAAGCTTTCTTT. This translates into CASSSILGDTEAFF.

This clone has only one observation. This chain links TRBV5-1 with TRBJ2-3; 8 bases agree with TRBD1. The germline V gene has CDR1 SGHRS and CDR2 YFSETQ. Unmatched junction bases numbered 11, after V lost 4 bases and J lost 4 bases. The CDR3 runs 16 residues. The CDR3 here is CASSRGQVVLADTQYF. In DNA, the CDR3 is TGCGCCAGCAGCCGGGGACAGGTCGTACTCGCAGATACGCAGTATTTT.

This clone appeared a single time. The J gene is TRBJ1-3, the V gene TRBV12-5; D not resolved. Germline V lookup: CDR1 LGHNT, CDR2 FRNRAP. The CDR3 consists of 11 residues. The V end was cut by 7 bases, the J end by 8 bases, with 9 bases between. CDR3 loop: CASAEGDTIYF. For the CDR3, the DNA is TGTGCTAGTGCCGAGGGAGACACCATATATTTT.

This chain uses TRBV5-5 with TRBJ2-7; weak D call: TRBD2 (6 bases). The germline CDR1 and CDR2 sequences are SGHKS and YYEKEE (reference sequence). This CDR3 region has 14 residues. V was cut by 5 bases and J by 2 bases, with 14 bases left in between. In nucleotides, the CDR3 is TGTGCCAGCAGTCCGCCTCCGGGGGCCTACGAGCAGTACTTC. Its translation is CASSPPPGAYEQYF.

This chain joins TRBV12-5 and TRBJ1-3; D is perhaps TRBD1 (5 bases). The CDR3 is 15 amino acids. CDR1 is LGHNT and CDR2 is FRNRAP in the germline V gene. The germline V and J ends were trimmed by 4 bases and 0 bases, with 10 bases remaining between them. The CDR3 loop is CASGSGQNSGNTIYF. CDR3 DNA: TGTGCTAGTGGTTCCGGACAAAACTCTGGAAACACCATATATTTT.

The chain is built from TRBV6-5 and TRBJ1-2; TRBD1 aligns across 9 bases. V lost 5 bases and J lost 5; bases outside the gene matches: 9. CDR3 length: 15 residues. Germline values: CDR1 MNHEY, CDR2 SVGAGI. The DNA of the CDR3 is TGTGCCAGCAGTAGGGGACAGGGAATAGGATATGGCTACACCTTC. The encoded protein is CASSRGQGIGYGYTF.

CDR3 nucleotides: TGTGCCAGCACCACCCTGGGGGCTTACGAGCAGTACTTC. Its protein product is CASTTLGAYEQYF. V is TRBV6-5 and J is TRBJ2-7; tentative D call: TRBD1 (6 bases). The V end was cut by 7 bases, the J end by 4 bases, with 14 bases between. The CDR3 totals 13 residues. Germline V gene sequence: CDR1 MNHEY, CDR2 SVGAGI.

This rearrangement joins TRBV7-6 to TRBJ1-1; 8 bases line up with TRBD1. CDR3 length: 16 residues. The germline V gene has CDR1 SGHVS and CDR2 FNYEAQ. V lost 0 bases to trimming and J lost 6 bases; unmatched junction nucleotides: 9. The CDR3 DNA reads as TGTGCCAGCAGCTTAGCGCCGACAGGGGTGAAGGCTGAAGCTTTCTTT. It translates to CASSLAPTGVKAEAFF.

This clone was seen a few times. The chain joins TRBV6-1 to TRBJ1-5; TRBD1 aligns across 9 bases. Germline assignment: CDR1 MNHNS and CDR2 SASEGT. This CDR3 region has 14 residues. The J segment lost 4 bases and the V segment lost 9 bases, leaving 7 bases of the junction unmatched. DNA for the CDR3: TGTGCCAGTTCTGCCGGGACAGGGAATCAGCCCCAGCATTTT. It codes for CASSAGTGNQPQHF.

This clone has a handful of counts. V usage is TRBV19 and J usage is TRBJ2-2, with 11 bases matching TRBD1. From germline, CDR1 is LNHDA and CDR2 SQIVND (reference sequence). The CDR3 has 15 residues. Trimming took 7 bases from V and 4 from J; bases not matched to a gene: 5. CDR3 sequence reads: CASKGQGVGTGELFF. DNA for the CDR3: TGTGCCAGTAAGGGACAGGGGGTGGGCACCGGGGAGCTGTTTTTT.

This clone was detected once. Written as DNA, the CDR3 is TGCAGCGTGAAACGGCCAGGGGGCCGGAACACCGGGGAGCTGTTTTTT. Translating gives CSVKRPGGRNTGELFF. The chain links TRBV29-1 to TRBJ2-2, with TRBD1 matching over 8 bases. The V gene end was trimmed by 6 bases and the J gene end by 1 base; junction bases not matched to a gene: 10. The CDR3 is 16 amino acids. Germline V lookup: CDR1 SQVTM, CDR2 ANQGSEA.

The V and J genes are TRBV2 and TRBJ1-2; no clear D gene. Trimming stripped 6 bases from V and 5 bases from J, with 10 bases between. Germline V gene sequence: CDR1 SNHLY, CDR2 FYNNEI. The CDR3 spans 12 residues. The CDR3 nucleotides are TGTGCCAGCAGGGGTAGCCGATATGGCTACACCTTC. This gives the protein CASRGSRYGYTF.

The chain carries TRBV18 and TRBJ2-5; 10 nucleotides align to TRBD1. CDR1 KGHSH and CDR2 LQKENI come from the germline V gene. The CDR3 is made up of 16 amino acids. V shed 3 bases, J shed 1 base, and the junction held 5 bases outside the gene matches. CDR3 in amino acids: CASSPGQGGFQETQYF. CDR3 DNA sequence: TGTGCCAGCTCACCCGGACAGGGGGGGTTCCAAGAGACCCAGTACTTC.

The V call is TRBV10-3, the J call TRBJ1-6; TRBD1 aligns across 10 bases. Per the germline V gene, CDR1 is ENHRY and CDR2 is SYGVKD. The trim removed 1 base at V and 7 bases at J, leaving 1 base unmatched. The CDR3 extends over 15 amino acids. The CDR3 bases are TGTGCCATCAGTGAGTTGGGACAGGGGAATTCACCCCTCCACTTT. Translated, it gives CAISELGQGNSPLHF.

The chain employs TRBV7-6 and TRBJ2-3, with TRBD1 matching over 8 bases. The J segment lost 3 bases and the V segment lost 8 bases, leaving 4 bases of the junction unmatched. Germline V lookup: CDR1 SGHVS, CDR2 FNYEAQ. The CDR3 consists of 13 residues. In DNA form, the CDR3 reads TGTGCCAGCGGTCGGACAGGGACAGATACGCAGTATTTT. Encoded protein: CASGRTGTDTQYF.

The J gene is TRBJ1-1, the V gene TRBV6-1; D not resolved. Trimming cost V 4 bases and J 6 bases, with 12 bases left between them. The CDR3 spans 13 residues. Germline V gene data show CDR1 as MNHNS and CDR2 as SASEGT. The CDR3 sequence is CASSGNLGAEAFF. The CDR3 coding sequence is TGTGCCAGCAGTGGAAACTTGGGCGCTGAAGCTTTCTTT.

The table lists this clone with a few counts. The rearrangement uses TRBV10-3 and TRBJ2-3, with 8 positions matching TRBD2. This CDR3 comprises 15 residues. Germline CDR1 reads ENHRY; CDR2 reads SYGVKD. V lost 4 bases and J lost 2; bases outside the gene matches: 5. This CDR3 reads CAISATSEPTDTQYF. In nucleotides, the CDR3 is TGTGCCATCAGTGCGACTAGCGAGCCCACAGATACGCAGTATTTT.

This chain links TRBV7-6 with TRBJ2-7; tentative D call: TRBD2 (7 bases). The CDR3 loop spans 16 amino acids. From germline, CDR1 is SGHVS and CDR2 FNYEAQ. Between the trimmed V and J ends, which lost 5 bases and 4 bases, there was a span of 21 bases. The CDR3 sequence: CASSPDFRGGVYEQYF. For the CDR3, the DNA is TGTGCCAGCAGCCCCGATTTCCGAGGGGGGGTATACGAGCAGTACTTC.

This clone was detected only once. The J gene is TRBJ1-4, the V gene TRBV18; 10 bases line up with TRBD1. This CDR3 region has 16 residues. The ends lost 5 bases at V and 3 bases at J; junction bases unmatched: 6. Germline CDR1 is KGHSH and CDR2 is LQKENI. The DNA of the CDR3 is TGTGCCAGCTCATACGTCGGGACAGGGGCTAATGAAAAACTGTTTTTT. The encoded protein is CASSYVGTGANEKLFF.